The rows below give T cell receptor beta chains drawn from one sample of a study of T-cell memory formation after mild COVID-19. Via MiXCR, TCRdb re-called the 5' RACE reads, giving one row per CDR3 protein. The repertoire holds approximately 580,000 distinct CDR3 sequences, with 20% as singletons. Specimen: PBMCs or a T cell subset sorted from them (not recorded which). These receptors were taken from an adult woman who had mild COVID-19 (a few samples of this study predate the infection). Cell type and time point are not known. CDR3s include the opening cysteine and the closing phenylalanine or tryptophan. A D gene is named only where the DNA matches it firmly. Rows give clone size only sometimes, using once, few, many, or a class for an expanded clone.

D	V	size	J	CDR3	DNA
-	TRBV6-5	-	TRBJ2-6	CASSYLSSGANVLTF	TGTGCCAGCAGTTATCTGAGCTCTGGGGCCAACGTCCTGACTTTC
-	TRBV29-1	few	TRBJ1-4	CSVEDPHQPEKLFF	TGCAGCGTTGAAGATCCCCACCAGCCCGAAAAACTGTTTTTT
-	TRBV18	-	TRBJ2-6	CASSPPGGGGANVLTF	TGTGCCAGCTCACCACCGGGAGGAGGTGGGGCCAACGTCCTGACTTTC
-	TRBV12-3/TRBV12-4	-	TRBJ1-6	CASQYGGKPLHF	TGTGCCAGCCAATATGGAGGGAAACCCCTCCACTTT
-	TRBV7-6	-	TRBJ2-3	CASSLQAWPTDNTQYF	TGTGCCAGCAGCTTACAAGCGTGGCCCACCGATAATACGCAGTATTTT
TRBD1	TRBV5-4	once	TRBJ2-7	CASSPRQGAFHEQYF	TGTGCCAGCAGTCCACGACAGGGGGCGTTCCACGAGCAGTACTTC
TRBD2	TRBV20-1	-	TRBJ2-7	CSARGLTSGGYEQYF	TGCAGTGCTAGAGGATTGACTAGCGGGGGTTACGAGCAGTACTTC
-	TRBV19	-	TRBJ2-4	CASKEETQTGSKNIQYF	TGTGCCAGTAAAGAAGAGACCCAGACCGGATCTAAAAACATTCAGTACTTC
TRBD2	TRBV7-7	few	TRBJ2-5	CASSQTSGAETQYF	TGTGCCAGCAGCCAAACTAGCGGCGCGGAGACCCAGTACTTC
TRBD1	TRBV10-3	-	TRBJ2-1	CAISESKSLNHRDRDHEQFF	TGTGCCATCAGTGAGTCGAAATCCTTGAACCACCGGGACAGGGACCATGAGCAGTTCTTC
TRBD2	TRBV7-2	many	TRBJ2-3	CASSLTSGSGGDTQYF	TGTGCCAGCAGCTTAACTAGCGGGAGTGGTGGGGATACGCAGTATTTT
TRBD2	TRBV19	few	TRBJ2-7	CASSKTSGSSEQYF	TGTGCCAGTAGTAAGACTAGCGGGAGCTCCGAGCAGTACTTC
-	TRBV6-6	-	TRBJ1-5	CASSYRAESPQHF	TGTGCCAGCAGTTACAGGGCAGAGTCGCCCCAGCATTTT
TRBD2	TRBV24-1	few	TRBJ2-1	CATRGGSRGWNEQFF	TGTGCCACCAGGGGCGGGAGTAGAGGGTGGAATGAGCAGTTCTTC
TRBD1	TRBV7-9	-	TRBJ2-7	CASSSPTGREQYF	TGTGCCAGCAGCTCGCCGACAGGGAGAGAGCAGTACTTC
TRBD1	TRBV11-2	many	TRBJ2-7	CASSQTGATYEQYF	TGTGCCAGCAGCCAGACAGGGGCGACCTACGAGCAGTACTTC
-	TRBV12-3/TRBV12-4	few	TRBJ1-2	CASSDGSGFNGYTF	TGTGCCAGCAGCGACGGTTCAGGGTTCAATGGCTACACCTTC
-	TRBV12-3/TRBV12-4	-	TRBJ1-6	CASVGIGRASPLHF	TGTGCCAGCGTAGGTATTGGAAGGGCTTCACCCCTCCACTTT
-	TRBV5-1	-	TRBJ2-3	CASTPGGITDTQYF	TGCGCCAGCACCCCCGGGGGAATCACAGATACGCAGTATTTT
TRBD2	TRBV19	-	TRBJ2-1	CASSILGLAGGYNEQFF	TGTGCCAGTAGTATATTGGGTCTAGCGGGGGGCTACAATGAGCAGTTCTTC
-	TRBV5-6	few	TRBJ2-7	CASTLGRAKGHYEQYF	TGTGCCAGCACCCTAGGTCGGGCCAAAGGACACTACGAGCAGTACTTC
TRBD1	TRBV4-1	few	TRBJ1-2	CASSQDPGQRYGYTF	TGCGCCAGCAGCCAAGACCCGGGACAGCGATATGGCTACACCTTC
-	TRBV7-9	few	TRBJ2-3	CASSPDSDTQYF	TGTGCCAGCAGCCCGGATTCAGATACGCAGTATTTT
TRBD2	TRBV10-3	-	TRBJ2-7	CAISDPWGLAGHVEQYF	TGTGCCATCAGTGACCCCTGGGGACTAGCGGGGCATGTCGAGCAGTACTTC
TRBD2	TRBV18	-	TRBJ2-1	CASSPGLAGGGSEQFF	TGTGCCAGCTCACCGGGACTAGCGGGAGGAGGTAGTGAGCAGTTCTTC
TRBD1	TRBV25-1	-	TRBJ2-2	CASIGQGAVGELFF	TGTGCCAGCATAGGACAGGGGGCTGTCGGGGAGCTGTTTTTT
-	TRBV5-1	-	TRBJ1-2	CASSLGRQTSANYGYTF	TGCGCCAGCAGCTTGGGAAGACAGACGAGTGCTAACTATGGCTACACCTTC
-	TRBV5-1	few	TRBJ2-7	CASSSKQGGSSYEQYF	TGCGCCAGCAGCTCAAAACAGGGCGGAAGCTCCTACGAGCAGTACTTC
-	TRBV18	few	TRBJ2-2	CASSASVTGELFF	TGTGCCAGCTCAGCGAGTGTGACCGGGGAGCTGTTTTTT
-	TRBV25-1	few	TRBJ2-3	CASSEWSGTDTQYF	TGTGCCAGCAGTGAATGGTCAGGGACAGATACGCAGTATTTT
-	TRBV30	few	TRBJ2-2	CAWSTSWGTTGELFF	TGTGCCTGGAGTACTAGCTGGGGGACGACCGGGGAGCTGTTTTTT
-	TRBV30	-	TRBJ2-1	CAGGGGNEQFF	TGTGCCGGAGGAGGAGGCAATGAGCAGTTCTTC
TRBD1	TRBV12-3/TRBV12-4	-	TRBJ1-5	CASSLGQGEEINQPQHF	TGTGCCAGCAGTTTGGGACAGGGTGAAGAAATTAATCAGCCCCAGCATTTT
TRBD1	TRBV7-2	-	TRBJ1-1	CASSLVRMWDSNSNTEAFF	TGTGCCAGCAGCTTAGTTAGGATGTGGGACAGCAATTCTAACACTGAAGCTTTCTTT
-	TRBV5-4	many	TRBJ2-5	CASSPPGLQETQYF	TGTGCCAGCAGCCCTCCGGGTCTGCAAGAGACCCAGTACTTC
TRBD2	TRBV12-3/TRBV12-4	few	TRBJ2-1	CASRDRAGGRNEQFF	TGTGCCAGCAGGGATAGAGCGGGAGGGCGGAATGAGCAGTTCTTC
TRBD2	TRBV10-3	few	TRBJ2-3	CAISESPSGRSTDTQYF	TGTGCCATCAGTGAGTCGCCGAGCGGGAGAAGCACAGATACGCAGTATTTT
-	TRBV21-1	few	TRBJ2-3	CASSRQGDRTDTQYF	TGTGCCAGCAGCAGACAGGGTGATCGCACAGATACGCAGTATTTT
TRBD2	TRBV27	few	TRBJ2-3	CASSRSGGASDTQYF	TGTGCCAGCAGTCGTAGCGGGGGGGCATCAGATACGCAGTATTTT
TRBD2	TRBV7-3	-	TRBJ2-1	CASSGIAGGPFHEQFF	TGTGCCAGCAGCGGAATAGCGGGGGGCCCTTTCCATGAGCAGTTCTTC
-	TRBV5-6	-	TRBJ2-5	CASSSLTGVRETQYF	TGTGCCAGCAGCTCACTTACCGGGGTGCGGGAGACCCAGTACTTC
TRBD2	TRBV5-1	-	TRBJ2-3	CASSLTSGVADTQYF	TGCGCCAGCAGCTTGACTAGCGGGGTCGCAGATACGCAGTATTTT